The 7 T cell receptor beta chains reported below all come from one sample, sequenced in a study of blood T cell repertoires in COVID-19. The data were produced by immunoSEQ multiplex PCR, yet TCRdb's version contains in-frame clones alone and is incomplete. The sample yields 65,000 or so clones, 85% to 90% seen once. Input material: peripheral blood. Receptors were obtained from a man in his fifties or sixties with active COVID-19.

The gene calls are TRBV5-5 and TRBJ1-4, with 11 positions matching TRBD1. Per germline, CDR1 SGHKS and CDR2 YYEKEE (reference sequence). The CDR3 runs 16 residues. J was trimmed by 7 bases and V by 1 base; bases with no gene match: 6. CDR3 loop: CASSLSGDRGVEKLFF. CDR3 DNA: TGTGCCAGCAGCTTGAGCGGGGACAGGGGGGTTGAAAAACTGTTTTTT.

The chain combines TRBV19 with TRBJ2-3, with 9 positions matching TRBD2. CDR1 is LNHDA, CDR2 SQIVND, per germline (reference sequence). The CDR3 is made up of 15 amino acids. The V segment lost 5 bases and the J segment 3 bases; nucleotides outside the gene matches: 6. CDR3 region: CASSLAGGRTDTQYF. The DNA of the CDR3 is TGTGCCAGTAGTCTGGCGGGGGGGCGAACAGATACGCAGTATTTT.

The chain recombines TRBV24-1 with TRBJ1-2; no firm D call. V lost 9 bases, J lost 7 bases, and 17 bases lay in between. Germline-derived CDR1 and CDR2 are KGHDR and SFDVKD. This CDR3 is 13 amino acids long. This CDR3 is CATLIPGGSGYTF. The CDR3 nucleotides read TGTGCCACCCTTATTCCGGGAGGGAGTGGCTACACCTTC.

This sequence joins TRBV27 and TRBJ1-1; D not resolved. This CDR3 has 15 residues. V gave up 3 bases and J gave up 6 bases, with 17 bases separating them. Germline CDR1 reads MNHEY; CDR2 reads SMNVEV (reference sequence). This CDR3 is CASSFNRPTNAEAFF. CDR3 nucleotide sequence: TGTGCCAGCAGTTTTAACCGCCCAACAAACGCTGAAGCTTTCTTT.

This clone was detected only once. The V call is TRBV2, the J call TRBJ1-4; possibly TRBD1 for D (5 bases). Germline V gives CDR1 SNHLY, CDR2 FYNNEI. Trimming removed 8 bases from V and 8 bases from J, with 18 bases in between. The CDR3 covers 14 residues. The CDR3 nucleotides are TGTGCCAGCGGTCAAGAGACAGCAGACGAAAAACTGTTTTTT. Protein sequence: CASGQETADEKLFF.

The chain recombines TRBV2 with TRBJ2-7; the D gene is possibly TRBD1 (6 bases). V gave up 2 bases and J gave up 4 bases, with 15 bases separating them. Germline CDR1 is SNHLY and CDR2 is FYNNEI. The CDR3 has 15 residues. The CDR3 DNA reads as TGTGCCAGCAGTGAACAGGGGCGCGCTAGTTACGAGCAGTACTTC. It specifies CASSEQGRASYEQYF.

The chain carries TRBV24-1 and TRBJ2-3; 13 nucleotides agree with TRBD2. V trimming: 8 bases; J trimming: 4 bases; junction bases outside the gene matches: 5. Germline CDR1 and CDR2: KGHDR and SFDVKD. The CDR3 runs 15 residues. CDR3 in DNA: TGTGCCACCAATACTAGCGGGGGGGCAGCAGATACGCAGTATTTT. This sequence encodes CATNTSGGAADTQYF.